The present entry profiles one TCR beta chain with its context. The antigen is not known. This entry belongs to a study of cytomegalovirus exposure and HLA in healthy donors. Study-level information: The platform used for the roughly 130 validation repertoires matched that of the 600 to 800 first-cohort repertoires, a later analysis reported.

Study results and caveats: The classifier reportedly diagnosed cytomegalovirus status with high sensitivity and specificity.

V was trimmed by 0 bases and J by 0 bases, leaving 8 bases between them. Germline V gene sequence: CDR1 MNHEY, CDR2 SVGAGI. This CDR3 is 15 amino acids long. The protocol was immunoSEQ multiplex PCR, while the TCRdb copy is restricted to in-frame clones and leaves out a portion. The table includes fewer than 85,000 clones, roughly 95% detected once. The chain links TRBV6-5 to TRBJ1-1; D possibly corresponds to TRBD1 (5 bases). The sample comprised PBMCs. This receptor was taken from a woman aged 18-35 years in good health and CMV-seronegative. CDR3 in amino acids: CASSYSGLMNTEAFF. The CDR3 DNA reads as TGTGCCAGCAGTTACTCGGGGCTCATGAACACTGAAGCTTTCTTT.